This note documents a single T cell receptor (beta chain) sequence. Its antigen is undetermined. Primers used in a second PCR of roughly 7 to 11 cycles were a sample-barcoded 5' primer and a J-beta primer mix. Via MiXCR, TCRdb re-called the 5' RACE reads, giving one row per CDR3 protein. The sample includes about 770,000 distinct CDR3 sequences, more than 40% of them seen just once. The source of the sample is a study of blood T cells in healthy people across ages. Study-wide background: Capture via template switching afforded approximately one barcoded beta molecule per two T cells.

Donors each provided roughly 10 milliliters of peripheral blood. This CDR3 is built from 16 residues. V shed 5 bases and J 4 bases; nucleotides not matched to a gene: 8. Germline values: CDR1 SGHVS, CDR2 FQNEAQ. Overall study results and limits: Across samples, TCR beta diversity tracked strongly with naive T cell percentage.

V and J are TRBV7-8 and TRBJ1-5; TRBD1 aligns across 10 bases. The receptor comes from a man between 60 and 75 years old in good health. Sequenced input: blood. The CDR3 DNA reads as TGTGCCAGCAGCCCCAAAAGGGGACAGGGGAATCAGCCCCAGCATTTT. It translates to CASSPKRGQGNQPQHF.